This T cell receptor beta chain was found in a study of T cell responses to AZD1222 COVID-19 vaccine. The CDR3 is made up of 15 amino acids. The junction had 12 bases not matched to a gene; V was cut back by 3 bases and J by 10 bases. Profiling relied on immunoSEQ multiplex PCR, and the TCRdb table lists in-frame clones only, not all of them. In the table there are tens of thousands of clones, about 94% of which are singletons. The rearrangement links TRBV23-1 to TRBJ1-5; 7 nucleotides agree with TRBD1. TRBV23-1 is flagged as an ORF with uncertain function. The sample in question was peripheral blood, obtained 28 days after the second AZD1222 dose. The source is an adult who received the AZD1222 COVID-19 vaccine. CDR3 DNA sequence: TGCGCCAGCAGTCACCCGGGACAGCGTAGGGTCCCCCAGCATTTT. This sequence encodes CASSHPGQRRVPQHF.